Given below is one TCR beta chain in context. The antigen is not known. This sample is drawn from a study of CD8 T cells in ankylosing spondylitis. The study, taken as a whole, reports: A CD8+ phenotype characterized the disease-linked clones, which were relatively rare in peripheral blood. There was a TCR beta motif, made of several highly homologous variants, that appeared characteristic of ankylosing spondylitis blood.

Germline V lookup: CDR1 SEHNR, CDR2 FQNEAQ (reference sequence). V dropped 10 bases and J dropped 5 bases, with 17 bases sitting between them. There are 13 residues in the CDR3. TCRdb itself ran the 5' RACE reads through MiXCR, one entry per CDR3 protein. The sample includes just under 550,000 distinct CDR3 sequences, more than 9.5% seen only once; the top ten take approximately 7%. Material for sequencing was blood, either unsorted or a sorted T cell fraction (not recorded which). This chain connects TRBV7-9 to TRBJ2-5, with D hard to call. This clonotype originated in a male donor with ankylosing spondylitis. The DNA for the CDR3 is TGTGCCAAGAGTCACGGCTTGAGGGAGACCCAGTACTTC. It translates to CAKSHGLRETQYF.